A selection of T cell receptor beta chains follows, all from one sample in a study of response to subunit inactivated influenza vaccine. MiXCR, applied by TCRdb to the RT-PCR reads, yields one record per CDR3 protein. The table has roughly 700,000 distinct CDR3 sequences, about 15% seen once. The sequencing used PBMCs from blood, collected 14 to 15 days before vaccination. These receptors came from a man between 50 and 59 years old who received an inactivated influenza vaccine. Each CDR3 is given with its conserved first and last residue. The order of the fields is J gene, V gene, clone size, D gene, CDR3 protein, CDR3 DNA. A D gene is named only where the DNA matches it firmly. Clone size is stated in some rows and not others, as once, few, many or a class when expanded.

J gene: TRBJ2-4
V gene: TRBV12-3/TRBV12-4
clone size: few
D gene: NA
CDR3 protein: CASSPGTDWRNIQYF
CDR3 DNA: TGTGCCAGCAGTCCAGGGACGGACTGGCGTAACATTCAGTACTTC

J gene: TRBJ2-7
V gene: TRBV5-1
clone size: NA
D gene: TRBD2
CDR3 protein: CASSSEAGVHEQYF
CDR3 DNA: TGCGCCAGCAGCTCCGAAGCGGGAGTCCACGAGCAGTACTTC

J gene: TRBJ2-5
V gene: TRBV6-1
clone size: NA
D gene: TRBD2
CDR3 protein: CASRRLAGAYQETQYF
CDR3 DNA: TGTGCCAGCAGACGATTAGCGGGGGCGTACCAAGAGACCCAGTACTTC

J gene: TRBJ2-1
V gene: TRBV2
clone size: many
D gene: NA
CDR3 protein: CASSEAQHLNEQFF
CDR3 DNA: TGTGCCAGCAGTGAGGCTCAACACCTCAATGAGCAGTTCTTC

J gene: TRBJ2-1
V gene: TRBV27
clone size: NA
D gene: TRBD2
CDR3 protein: CASSPTSGLGLQFF
CDR3 DNA: TGTGCCAGCAGCCCCACTTCGGGACTAGGGTTGCAGTTCTTC

J gene: TRBJ2-7
V gene: TRBV6-2/TRBV6-3
clone size: NA
D gene: TRBD2
CDR3 protein: CASSYGREASYEQYF
CDR3 DNA: TGTGCCAGCAGTTACGGGCGGGAGGCCTCCTACGAGCAGTACTTC

J gene: TRBJ2-1
V gene: TRBV7-2
clone size: few
D gene: TRBD2
CDR3 protein: CASSREGGVGYNEQFF
CDR3 DNA: TGTGCCAGCAGCCGGGAGGGGGGCGTTGGCTACAATGAGCAGTTCTTC

J gene: TRBJ1-2
V gene: TRBV20-1
clone size: NA
D gene: NA
CDR3 protein: CSASVIMDYRGYTF
CDR3 DNA: TGCAGTGCTAGTGTGATTATGGACTATAGGGGCTACACCTTC

J gene: TRBJ2-7
V gene: TRBV6-2/TRBV6-3
clone size: NA
D gene: TRBD2
CDR3 protein: CASYSRLAGEYEQYF
CDR3 DNA: TGTGCCAGCTACTCGAGGCTAGCGGGAGAATACGAGCAGTACTTC

J gene: TRBJ1-4
V gene: TRBV6-5
clone size: many
D gene: NA
CDR3 protein: CASSYKGRTFNEKLFF
CDR3 DNA: TGTGCCAGCAGTTACAAGGGACGGACCTTCAATGAAAAACTGTTTTTT

J gene: TRBJ2-1
V gene: TRBV7-2
clone size: NA
D gene: NA
CDR3 protein: CASTANSYNEQFF
CDR3 DNA: TGTGCCAGCACGGCTAACTCCTACAATGAGCAGTTCTTC

J gene: TRBJ1-2
V gene: TRBV7-6
clone size: few
D gene: NA
CDR3 protein: CASSLAFGGTASYGYTF
CDR3 DNA: TGTGCCAGCAGCTTAGCGTTCGGGGGGACGGCGAGTTATGGCTACACCTTC

J gene: TRBJ2-3
V gene: TRBV4-2
clone size: few
D gene: NA
CDR3 protein: CASSPGTDKLPDTQYF
CDR3 DNA: TGTGCCAGCAGCCCTGGGACGGACAAACTACCAGATACGCAGTATTTT

J gene: TRBJ2-7
V gene: TRBV11-2
clone size: many
D gene: TRBD2
CDR3 protein: CASSLETAGGIFSYEQYF
CDR3 DNA: TGTGCCAGCAGCTTAGAAACCGCGGGAGGTATTTTCTCCTACGAGCAGTACTTC

J gene: TRBJ2-7
V gene: TRBV27
clone size: few
D gene: TRBD1
CDR3 protein: CASRPGQGFHEQYF
CDR3 DNA: TGTGCCAGCAGGCCGGGACAGGGGTTCCACGAGCAGTACTTC

J gene: TRBJ1-5
V gene: TRBV20-1
clone size: NA
D gene: TRBD1
CDR3 protein: CSATTGISNQPQHF
CDR3 DNA: TGCAGTGCTACGACAGGGATTAGCAATCAGCCCCAGCATTTT

J gene: TRBJ2-3
V gene: TRBV12-3/TRBV12-4
clone size: NA
D gene: TRBD2
CDR3 protein: CASRGLAGGSSTDTQYF
CDR3 DNA: TGTGCCAGCAGGGGACTAGCGGGAGGGTCTAGCACAGATACGCAGTATTTT

J gene: TRBJ2-2
V gene: TRBV19
clone size: many
D gene: TRBD2
CDR3 protein: CASSPGLAGGPDTGELFF
CDR3 DNA: TGTGCCAGTAGCCCCGGACTAGCGGGGGGGCCGGACACCGGGGAGCTGTTTTTT

J gene: TRBJ2-5
V gene: TRBV7-9
clone size: NA
D gene: TRBD1
CDR3 protein: CASSFPGQGNQETQYF
CDR3 DNA: TGTGCCAGCAGCTTTCCGGGACAGGGAAACCAAGAGACCCAGTACTTC

J gene: TRBJ2-5
V gene: TRBV29-1
clone size: few
D gene: TRBD2
CDR3 protein: CSVATSGSRETQYF
CDR3 DNA: TGCAGCGTTGCGACTAGCGGGAGTAGAGAGACCCAGTACTTC

J gene: TRBJ2-5
V gene: TRBV20-1
clone size: NA
D gene: TRBD2
CDR3 protein: CSAPLAGVGETQYF
CDR3 DNA: TGCAGTGCTCCACTAGCGGGAGTAGGAGAGACCCAGTACTTC

J gene: TRBJ2-1
V gene: TRBV20-1
clone size: few
D gene: NA
CDR3 protein: CSARGDSYNEQFF
CDR3 DNA: TGCAGTGCTAGGGGGGACTCGTACAATGAGCAGTTCTTC

J gene: TRBJ1-1
V gene: TRBV12-3/TRBV12-4
clone size: NA
D gene: TRBD1
CDR3 protein: CASSFQTGVDTEAFF
CDR3 DNA: TGTGCCAGCAGTTTTCAGACAGGGGTTGACACTGAAGCTTTCTTT

J gene: TRBJ2-5
V gene: TRBV7-2
clone size: NA
D gene: NA
CDR3 protein: CASSPRLEETQYF
CDR3 DNA: TGTGCCAGCAGCCCCCGTCTAGAAGAGACCCAGTACTTC

J gene: TRBJ1-2
V gene: TRBV24-1
clone size: NA
D gene: TRBD1
CDR3 protein: CATSDYGQGVHGYTF
CDR3 DNA: TGTGCCACCAGTGATTATGGACAGGGAGTGCATGGCTACACCTTC

J gene: TRBJ2-7
V gene: TRBV2
clone size: NA
D gene: NA
CDR3 protein: CASRLAVGAAYEQYF
CDR3 DNA: TGTGCCAGCAGATTGGCTGTGGGAGCCGCCTACGAGCAGTACTTC

J gene: TRBJ1-5
V gene: TRBV2
clone size: few
D gene: NA
CDR3 protein: CASSEQGSRNQPQHF
CDR3 DNA: TGTGCCAGCAGTGAACAGGGATCGCGCAATCAGCCCCAGCATTTT

J gene: TRBJ1-2
V gene: TRBV20-1
clone size: NA
D gene: TRBD1
CDR3 protein: CSAIQGNYGYTF
CDR3 DNA: TGCAGCGCAATACAGGGGAACTATGGCTACACCTTC

J gene: TRBJ2-7
V gene: TRBV7-2
clone size: many
D gene: TRBD1
CDR3 protein: CASSLATDRGGEQYF
CDR3 DNA: TGTGCCAGCAGCTTAGCAACGGACAGGGGAGGTGAGCAGTACTTC

J gene: TRBJ2-6
V gene: TRBV10-3
clone size: NA
D gene: NA
CDR3 protein: CAISATGLAANVLTF
CDR3 DNA: TGTGCCATCAGTGCCACGGGGCTAGCGGCCAACGTCCTGACTTTC

J gene: TRBJ1-4
V gene: TRBV28
clone size: medium-sized
D gene: NA
CDR3 protein: CASSFRSATNEKLFF
CDR3 DNA: TGTGCCAGCAGTTTCAGGTCGGCAACTAATGAAAAACTGTTTTTT

J gene: TRBJ2-7
V gene: TRBV10-3
clone size: few
D gene: NA
CDR3 protein: CAISPWTETYEQYF
CDR3 DNA: TGTGCCATCAGTCCCTGGACAGAGACCTACGAGCAGTACTTC

J gene: TRBJ1-2
V gene: TRBV29-1
clone size: few
D gene: TRBD1
CDR3 protein: CSVGDRGYRGGYTF
CDR3 DNA: TGCAGCGTTGGGGACAGGGGTTATCGAGGAGGCTACACCTTC

J gene: TRBJ2-1
V gene: TRBV15
clone size: few
D gene: NA
CDR3 protein: CATSRDPEDEQFF
CDR3 DNA: TGTGCCACCAGCAGAGATCCGGAGGATGAGCAGTTCTTC

J gene: TRBJ1-4
V gene: TRBV15
clone size: NA
D gene: TRBD1
CDR3 protein: CATSSRQGGEKLFF
CDR3 DNA: TGTGCCACCAGCAGCAGACAGGGAGGTGAAAAACTGTTTTTT

J gene: TRBJ2-1
V gene: TRBV4-2
clone size: NA
D gene: NA
CDR3 protein: CASSQVGGSPNNEQFF
CDR3 DNA: TGTGCCAGCAGCCAAGTAGGTGGGAGCCCTAACAATGAGCAGTTCTTC

J gene: TRBJ1-2
V gene: TRBV7-6
clone size: few
D gene: NA
CDR3 protein: CASSPGAGVEGYTF
CDR3 DNA: TGTGCCAGCAGCCCAGGGGCAGGGGTTGAGGGCTACACCTTC

J gene: TRBJ2-3
V gene: TRBV11-2
clone size: few
D gene: NA
CDR3 protein: CASSLEIGGTEITDTQYF
CDR3 DNA: TGTGCCAGCAGCTTAGAGATAGGGGGGACAGAAATCACAGATACGCAGTATTTT

J gene: TRBJ2-7
V gene: TRBV12-3/TRBV12-4
clone size: NA
D gene: NA
CDR3 protein: CASSFIQDSYEQYF
CDR3 DNA: TGTGCCAGCAGTTTCATTCAGGATAGCTACGAGCAGTACTTC

J gene: TRBJ2-7
V gene: TRBV4-3
clone size: NA
D gene: TRBD2
CDR3 protein: CASSQEWGGFGPYEQYF
CDR3 DNA: TGCGCCAGCAGCCAAGAATGGGGGGGATTTGGTCCCTACGAGCAGTACTTC

J gene: TRBJ1-1
V gene: TRBV12-3/TRBV12-4
clone size: NA
D gene: NA
CDR3 protein: CASSLPGKGTEAFF
CDR3 DNA: TGTGCCAGCAGTTTGCCTGGGAAGGGCACTGAAGCTTTCTTT

J gene: TRBJ1-1
V gene: TRBV4-2
clone size: NA
D gene: TRBD1
CDR3 protein: CASSKTGTANTEAFF
CDR3 DNA: TGTGCCAGCAGCAAGACCGGGACAGCGAACACTGAAGCTTTCTTT

J gene: TRBJ1-2
V gene: TRBV19
clone size: few
D gene: NA
CDR3 protein: CASSPVTPANYGYTF
CDR3 DNA: TGTGCCAGTAGTCCCGTGACACCAGCTAACTATGGCTACACCTTC

J gene: TRBJ1-4
V gene: TRBV13
clone size: NA
D gene: TRBD1
CDR3 protein: CASSYRGEGEKLFF
CDR3 DNA: TGTGCCAGCAGCTACAGGGGAGAGGGTGAAAAACTGTTTTTT

J gene: TRBJ2-3
V gene: TRBV11-3
clone size: few
D gene: NA
CDR3 protein: CASSLAWGGAGGDTQYF
CDR3 DNA: TGTGCCAGCAGCTTAGCCTGGGGCGGAGCGGGTGGCGATACGCAGTATTTT